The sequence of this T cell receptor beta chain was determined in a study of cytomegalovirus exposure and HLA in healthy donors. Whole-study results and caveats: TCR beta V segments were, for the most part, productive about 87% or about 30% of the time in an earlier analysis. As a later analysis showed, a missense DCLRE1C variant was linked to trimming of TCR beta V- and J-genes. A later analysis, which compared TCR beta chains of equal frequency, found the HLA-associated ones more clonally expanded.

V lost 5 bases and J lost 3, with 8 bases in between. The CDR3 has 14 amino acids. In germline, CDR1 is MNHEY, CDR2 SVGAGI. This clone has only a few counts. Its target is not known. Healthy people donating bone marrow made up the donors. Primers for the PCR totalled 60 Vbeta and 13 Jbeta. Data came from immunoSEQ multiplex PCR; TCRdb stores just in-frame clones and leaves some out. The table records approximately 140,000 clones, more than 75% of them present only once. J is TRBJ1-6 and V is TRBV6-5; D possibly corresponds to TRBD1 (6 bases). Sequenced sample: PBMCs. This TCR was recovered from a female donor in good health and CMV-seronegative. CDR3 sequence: CASSRTVYNSPLHF. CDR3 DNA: TGTGCCAGCAGTCGGACAGTCTATAATTCACCCCTCCACTTT.